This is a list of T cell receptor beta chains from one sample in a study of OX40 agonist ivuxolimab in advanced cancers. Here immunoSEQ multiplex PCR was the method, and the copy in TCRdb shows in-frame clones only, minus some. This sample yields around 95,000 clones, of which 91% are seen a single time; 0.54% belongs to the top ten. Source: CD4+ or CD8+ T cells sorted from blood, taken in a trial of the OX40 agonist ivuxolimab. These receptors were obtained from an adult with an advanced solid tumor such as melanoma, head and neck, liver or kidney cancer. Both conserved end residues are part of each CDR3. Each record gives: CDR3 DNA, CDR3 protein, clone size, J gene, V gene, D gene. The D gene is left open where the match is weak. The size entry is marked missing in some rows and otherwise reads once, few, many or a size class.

TGTGCCAGCAGTGTAGACGGACAGGGGAATGAGCAGTTCTTC	CASSVDGQGNEQFF	once	TRBJ2-1	TRBV2	TRBD1
TGTGCCAGCACCACGGGACTCTATCCCTACGAGCAGTACTTC	CASTTGLYPYEQYF	.	TRBJ2-7	TRBV28	.
TGTGCCACCAGCAGAGCAGGGGGCGGGTTAGAGACCCAGTACTTC	CATSRAGGGLETQYF	.	TRBJ2-5	TRBV15	TRBD1
TGTGCCAGCAGCCCAGACTTGCGCCGCGGGAGTCCCCAAGAGACCCAGTACTTC	CASSPDLRRGSPQETQYF	.	TRBJ2-5	TRBV7-2	TRBD2
TGTGCCAGCAGCTTGGACACCCCCAGTAAGCAGTACTTC	CASSLDTPSKQYF	.	TRBJ2-7	TRBV7-9	.
TGTGCCAGCAGCTTATCAGCAGGGACCCACGAGCAGTACTTC	CASSLSAGTHEQYF	.	TRBJ2-7	TRBV7-3	.
TGTGCCAGCAGTCCGGACTCCTACGGTACGCAGTATTTT	CASSPDSYGTQYF	once	TRBJ2-3	TRBV6-5	.
TGTGCCAGCAGCTTGGGAAATAACAAAAACATTCAGTACTTC	CASSLGNNKNIQYF	.	TRBJ2-4	TRBV5-8	.
TGCAGCGTTGCGACAGGGGAAGAGACCCAGTACTTC	CSVATGEETQYF	.	TRBJ2-5	TRBV29-1	TRBD1
TGTGCCAGCAGTGACTCGAGGCTAGCGGGAGCGGACATTCAGTACTTC	CASSDSRLAGADIQYF	.	TRBJ2-4	TRBV6-4	TRBD2
TGTGCCAGCAGTTTTCGCCGGGACATCTCCTACGAGCAGTACTTC	CASSFRRDISYEQYF	.	TRBJ2-7	TRBV27	.
TGTGCCAGCAGCTTAGGACAGGCCTACAATGAGCAGTTCTTC	CASSLGQAYNEQFF	.	TRBJ2-1	TRBV7-9	.
TGTGCCAGCAGCTTGGGTGGACAGGGGGCGCAAGGTGAAAAACTGTTTTTT	CASSLGGQGAQGEKLFF	.	TRBJ1-4	TRBV5-4	TRBD1
TGTGCCAGCAGCCCTTTAGTTCAGTGGTCTCAGCCCCAGCATTTT	CASSPLVQWSQPQHF	.	TRBJ1-5	TRBV28	.
TGCGCCAGCAGTTTCGGGACTAGCGGGAGGAGGAGCACAGATACGCAGTATTTT	CASSFGTSGRRSTDTQYF	.	TRBJ2-3	TRBV5-1	TRBD2
TGTGCCAGCAGCCAAGCACCAGTTTCCTACGAGCAGTACTTC	CASSQAPVSYEQYF	.	TRBJ2-7	TRBV4-2	.
TGTGCCAGCAGCCAAGGCGCAGTTCGGGAGCTGTTTTTT	CASSQGAVRELFF	once	TRBJ2-2	TRBV4-2	.
TGTGCCAGCAGCCCTACTCGTTTCTACGAGCAGTACTTC	CASSPTRFYEQYF	.	TRBJ2-7	TRBV11-2	.
TGTGCCAGCAGCCCGAACACCCTAGCGGGGGCTTCCTACAATGAGCAGTTCTTC	CASSPNTLAGASYNEQFF	.	TRBJ2-1	TRBV14	TRBD2
TGCAGCGTTGAGGGGGGCAAACCCGAAAAACTGTTTTTT	CSVEGGKPEKLFF	.	TRBJ1-4	TRBV29-1	.
TGCGCCAGCAGCCCGGGGGACAGGGGTAGCAATGAGCAGTTCTTC	CASSPGDRGSNEQFF	.	TRBJ2-1	TRBV5-1	TRBD1
TGTGCCAGCAGCTCGGGACTAGCGGGAGGGGATCGTACGCAGTATTTT	CASSSGLAGGDRTQYF	.	TRBJ2-3	TRBV5-5	TRBD2
TGTGCCAGCAGCCCACCGCCGTCCTTTTCGGGCGAGCAGTACTTC	CASSPPPSFSGEQYF	.	TRBJ2-7	TRBV28	.
TGCGCCAGCAGCCACCCGGAGGGAGAGACCCAGTACTTC	CASSHPEGETQYF	.	TRBJ2-5	TRBV4-1	.
TGTGCCAGCAGCCGACGCCCCAGCTGGAGCTCCTACAATGAGCAGTTCTTC	CASSRRPSWSSYNEQFF	.	TRBJ2-1	TRBV28	.